This record concerns one T cell receptor beta chain sequence. This CDR3 is 13 amino acids long. CDR1 is SGHTA and CDR2 is FQGTGA in the germline V gene. V was pared by 2 bases and J by 4 bases, with 8 bases between. The sample comes from a study of shared clonotypes between healthy human individuals. Measured with immunoSEQ multiplex PCR; TCRdb has only the in-frame clones, and not every one. The sample has around 1,000,000 clones, around 77% seen once; the top ten hold 0.89%. Sequenced: memory CD4+ T cells from PBMCs. Subset defined: CD45RA-negative fraction. The clonotype comes from a man in his late teens or twenties in good health. Some clones in this sample may be carry-over from other donors' samples. The chain is built from TRBV7-3 and TRBJ1-2; a weak D match, TRBD1 (5 bases). In DNA, the CDR3 is TGTGCCAGCAGCTTACCGGGGACCTATGGCTACACCTTC. Its protein is CASSLPGTYGYTF.